Detailed here is one TCR beta chain. The antigen it binds to is not known. There are no base qualities to consult, and no much larger clone falls within one base. This record belongs to a study of blood T cell repertoires in COVID-19 (TCRdb year 2020). In the study overall: Collaborator samples came from the United States, Italy and Spain and covered acute and convalescent phases of COVID-19. The material from the prospective study consisted of cDNA or gDNA derived from T cells, B-cell-depleted T cells, or PBMCs. Subjects who had been exposed to COVID-19, were actively infected with it, or had recovered from it provided the deeply sampled blood TCRbeta repertoires that made up the dataset. A freely available public database, intended as a resource for researchers studying the immune response to SARS-CoV-2, is where the repertoires were released. Samples were obtained from the ongoing ImmuneRACE study (first 160 participants) and from about 1,300 subjects provided by 6 global collaborators. Sample metadata almost always included a de-identified subject ID, COVID-19 status, age in years and sex. HLA class I and class II types, where available, came from metadata supplied by the sample provider rather than from assay-based typing.

There are 13 amino acids in the CDR3, from cysteine to phenylalanine inclusive. CDR3 DNA only is kept here, 39 bases in frame from base 1. At the junction V is shortened by 5 bases and J by 4 bases; bases outside the gene matches: 4. The CDR1 and CDR2 encoded by the germline V gene are KGHSH and LQKENI. The immunoSEQ Assay, a bias-controlled multiplex PCR, was used to amplify TCRbeta CDR3 regions from genomic DNA. As for the original processing: The number of nucleated cells in each sample was estimated from the amplification of reference gene primers within the assay. To quantify the absolute abundance of each unique TCRbeta CDR3 rearrangement, sequence reads were collapsed and filtered. For each sample, productive Simpson clonality was calculated as the square root of Simpson's diversity index across productive rearrangements. The immuneACCESS repertoire file appears here via TCRdb, limited to in-frame rearrangements. These files lack a portion of the clones; in checked studies, under half of the deficit traces to unresolved V genes, and the cause of the others is not known. The V and J calls and clone size come from that table; D and trimming were worked out from the DNA. The sample yields approximately 500,000 clones; 89% were counted once. Of the sample, 0.75% to 0.9% is held by the ten largest clones.

Broader findings and caveats from the paper: How much clinical and demographic metadata was included differed by source and by participant, and the metadata was provided uncurated.

One collaborating source in Seattle enrolled patients during active infection and followed them longitudinally through the course of disease. The collaborating institutions used their own protocols to collect whole blood in K2EDTA tubes. Collaborator samples were shipped for TCRbeta analysis as frozen whole blood, isolated PBMCs, or DNA extracted from either sample type. The receptor was isolated from a young man with COVID-19, enrolled during active disease. The sample consisted of peripheral blood. Recombination joined TRBV18 with TRBJ1-2, and TRBD1 aligns with 7 junction nucleotides. The sequence in DNA is TGTGCCAGCTCAGAGGGACAGTCCTATGGCTACACCTTC. Translated, this is CASSEGQSYGYTF.